The sequence of this T cell receptor (beta chain) was determined in a study of T cell changes during pregnancy in multiple sclerosis. The CDR3 has 14 residues. Per germline, CDR1 MDHEN and CDR2 SYDVKM. Trimming took 6 bases from V and 8 from J; bases not matched to a gene: 8. Method: immunoSEQ multiplex PCR; TCRdb's copy keeps in-frame clones and lacks some. The repertoire has 25,000 to 30,000 clones, over 85% of them found once; the top ten carry roughly 0.74%. The material was CD4+ T cells from peripheral blood mononuclear cells, obtained in the first trimester of pregnancy. This clonotype was sampled from a female donor with multiple sclerosis, enrolled in a pregnancy study. This chain connects TRBV28 to TRBJ1-2; TRBD1 aligns across 11 bases. CDR3 DNA sequence: TGTGCCAGCAGCCGAGGACAGGGGGCGCGGGGCTACACCTTC. It translates to CASSRGQGARGYTF.